The clone carrying this T cell receptor beta chain was recorded a few times. What it recognizes is unknown. This specimen belongs to a study of OX40 agonist ivuxolimab in advanced cancers. The CDR3 is made up of 15 amino acids. Per germline, CDR1 SQVTM and CDR2 ANQGSEA. The V end was cut by 4 bases, the J end by 0 bases, with 12 bases between. Data came from immunoSEQ multiplex PCR; TCRdb stores just in-frame clones and leaves some out. The sample has 13,000 or so clones; about 78% are singletons. Overall study results and limits: Also showing low normalized T-cell clonal expansion were some of the nonresponders. Researchers report that CD8+ T cells had, on average, more expanded clones than CD4+.

This sequence originates from an adult with an advanced solid tumor such as melanoma, head and neck, liver or kidney cancer. The starting material was CD4+ or CD8+ T cells sorted from blood, obtained in a trial of the OX40 agonist ivuxolimab. The genes are TRBV29-1 and TRBJ2-2; D might be TRBD1 (5 bases). CDR3 protein: CSVVMGQANTGELFF. DNA for the CDR3: TGCAGCGTTGTCATGGGGCAGGCGAACACCGGGGAGCTGTTTTTT.